The T cell receptor (beta chain) under discussion was sequenced for a study of PD-L1 blockade in urothelial cancer. In the study overall: Investigators checked blood 3 weeks (second dose) and 6 weeks after treatment start.

Time point here: pretreatment peripheral blood. With V trimmed by 6 bases and J by 6 bases, 9 bases remained unmatched. This CDR3 is built from 14 residues. Germline V gives CDR1 MNHEY, CDR2 SMNVEV (reference sequence). The method was immunoSEQ multiplex PCR; TCRdb's version includes in-frame clones alone and lacks a portion of them. This table has tens of thousands of clones, approximately 75% appearing once. This material consisted of PBMCs, taken around atezolizumab (anti-PD-L1) treatment. The sequence was obtained from a man in his 70s with urothelial cancer. This chain connects TRBV27 to TRBJ1-2; 8 bases are a match to TRBD1. CDR3 in amino acids: CASSLVSGGNGYTF. CDR3 bases: TGTGCCAGCAGCCTTGTCTCAGGGGGCAATGGCTACACCTTC.